This T cell receptor beta chain was identified in a study of T-cell reconstitution after alpha-beta-depleted transplantation in children (dated by TCRdb to about 2016). Regarding the complete study: The study quantitatively tracked T-cell immune reconstitution after TCRalphabeta/CD19-depleted allogeneic hematopoietic cell transplantation in children using TCR repertoire profiling. On the study overall, not on this receptor specifically: In some patients, the high TCRbeta diversity seen at day 60 was put down to recipient T cells and intrathymic progenitors that had survived conditioning. Apparently early alphabetaT-cell count recovery about two months after transplant reportedly relied on only several hundred rapidly expanded clones derived from non-depleted graft cells. The frequencies of hyperexpanded clones fell over the following months, and after one year, T-cell counts and TCRbeta diversity were mostly attributed to newly produced T cells.

The sample's treatment or condition label, in plain terms: allogeneic hematopoietic cell transplantation with graft depleted of TCRalphabeta T cells and CD19 B cells. Transplant recipients were children who received TCRalphabeta/CD19-depleted allogeneic hematopoietic cell grafts. Libraries were built with PCR. The reads were generated on an Illumina HiSeq 2500. TCR libraries were prepared with molecular barcoding, using unique molecular identifiers to normalize TCRbeta repertoire quantification. The raw public data were reprocessed by TCRdb itself: fastp quality trimming at Q25, MiXCR clonotype calling, in-frame beta chains only. Duplicate CDR3 protein sequences are folded into a single record with the most common DNA and genes. The sample has 300,000 to 400,000 distinct CDR3 sequences on record, over 20% of them singletons. Approximately 9.9% of the sample goes to the ten largest clones. A remark on this clonotype: No cognate antigen has been identified for it. No much larger clone is present one base from it, and per-base qualities are unavailable.

Sequenced material: PBMCs, mostly from graft donor cells, taken 180 days after TCRalphabeta/CD19-depleted stem cell transplant. This clonotype originated in a male patient aged 10-17 years who had a stem cell transplant for acute lymphoblastic leukemia, so the T cells may come from the graft donor.

The DNA sequence is as follows: TGTGCCAGCAGCAAGGGGGGAGACACTGAAGCTTTCTTT. This gives the protein CASSKGGDTEAFF. The chain is encoded by TRBV7-3 joined to TRBJ1-1; the best D guess is TRBD1, with 6 bases matching. The CDR3 sequence holds 13 residues, the cysteine and phenylalanine included. Only the CDR3 DNA is retained, 39 bases long and in frame from the first base. V loses 5 bases, J loses 3 bases, and the germline ends lie 10 bases apart. The germline V gene provides CDR1 SGHTA and CDR2 FQGTGA.